This T cell receptor (beta chain) was sequenced for a study of shared clonotypes between healthy human individuals. Study outcomes and limitations: Clonotype sharing levels among donors were expected to vary with sequencing depth. Estimated richness values were generally larger in naive subsets than in memory subsets.

There are 13 residues in the CDR3. Trimming took 6 bases from V and 0 from J, leaving 6 bases between them. Germline assignment: CDR1 SNHLY and CDR2 FYNNEI. Those who donated, Caucasian adults without exception, all lived in Nashville, Tennessee. Clones were sequenced by immunoSEQ multiplex PCR, and TCRdb holds only the in-frame ones, with some missing. The data show some 1 million clones, 60% to 80% seen once. Remarks on this clone: Its antigen is currently unknown.

Sequenced sample: memory CD4+ T cells sorted from blood. This sample's subset: CD45RA-negative fraction. The V gene is TRBV2, the J gene TRBJ1-5, with no clear D. The clonotype originates from a man aged 18-30 years in good health. The CDR3 spells CASSLDSNQPQHF. In DNA form, the CDR3 reads TGTGCCAGCAGCCTTGATAGCAATCAGCCCCAGCATTTT.